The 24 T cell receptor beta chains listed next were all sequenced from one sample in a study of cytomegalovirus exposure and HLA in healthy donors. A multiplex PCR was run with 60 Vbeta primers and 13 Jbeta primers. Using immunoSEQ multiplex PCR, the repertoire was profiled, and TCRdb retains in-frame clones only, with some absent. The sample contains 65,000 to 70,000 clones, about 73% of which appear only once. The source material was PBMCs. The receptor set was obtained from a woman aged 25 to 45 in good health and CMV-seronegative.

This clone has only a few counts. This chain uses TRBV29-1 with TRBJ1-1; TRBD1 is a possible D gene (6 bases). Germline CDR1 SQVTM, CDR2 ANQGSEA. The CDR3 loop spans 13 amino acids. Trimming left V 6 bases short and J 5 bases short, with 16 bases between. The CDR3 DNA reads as TGCAGCGTCCCATCCAGTAGGGGGACTGAAGCTTTCTTT. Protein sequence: CSVPSSRGTEAFF.

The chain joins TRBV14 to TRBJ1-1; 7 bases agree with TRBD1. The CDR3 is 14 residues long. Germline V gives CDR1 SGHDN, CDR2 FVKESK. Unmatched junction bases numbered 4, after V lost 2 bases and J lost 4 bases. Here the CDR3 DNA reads TGTGCCAGCAGCCAATACAGGGGTACCACTGAAGCTTTCTTT. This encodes CASSQYRGTTEAFF.

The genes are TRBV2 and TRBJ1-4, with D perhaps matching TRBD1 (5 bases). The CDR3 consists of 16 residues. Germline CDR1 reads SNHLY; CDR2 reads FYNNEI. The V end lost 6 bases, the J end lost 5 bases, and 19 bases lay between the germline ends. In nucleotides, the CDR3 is TGTGCCAGCAGCGAAAGTTGGGCAGGGTTAAATGAAAAACTGTTTTTT. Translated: CASSESWAGLNEKLFF.

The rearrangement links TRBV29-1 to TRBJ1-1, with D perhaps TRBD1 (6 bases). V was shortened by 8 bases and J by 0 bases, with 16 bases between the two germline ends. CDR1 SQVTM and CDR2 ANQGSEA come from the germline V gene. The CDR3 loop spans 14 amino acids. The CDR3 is CSTSGAILNTEAFF. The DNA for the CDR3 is TGCAGCACGTCAGGGGCAATCCTGAACACTGAAGCTTTCTTT.

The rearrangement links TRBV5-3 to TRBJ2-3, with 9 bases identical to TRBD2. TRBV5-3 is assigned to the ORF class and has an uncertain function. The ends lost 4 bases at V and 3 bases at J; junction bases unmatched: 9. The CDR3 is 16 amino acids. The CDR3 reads CARSVLTSGNTDTQYF. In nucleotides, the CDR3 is TGTGCCAGAAGCGTCCTGACTAGCGGAAATACAGATACGCAGTATTTT.

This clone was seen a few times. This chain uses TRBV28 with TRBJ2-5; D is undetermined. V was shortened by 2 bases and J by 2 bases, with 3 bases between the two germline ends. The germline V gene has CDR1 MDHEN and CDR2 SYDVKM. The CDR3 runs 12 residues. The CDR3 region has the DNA TGTGCCAGCAGTTTACTACAAGAGACCCAGTACTTC. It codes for CASSLLQETQYF.

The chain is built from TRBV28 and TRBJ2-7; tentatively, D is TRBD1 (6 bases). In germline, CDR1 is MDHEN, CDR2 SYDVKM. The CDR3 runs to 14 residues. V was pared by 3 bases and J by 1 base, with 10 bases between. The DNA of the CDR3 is TGTGCCAGCAGTTTGAGTCAGGGGTCCTACGAGCAGTACTTC. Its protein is CASSLSQGSYEQYF.

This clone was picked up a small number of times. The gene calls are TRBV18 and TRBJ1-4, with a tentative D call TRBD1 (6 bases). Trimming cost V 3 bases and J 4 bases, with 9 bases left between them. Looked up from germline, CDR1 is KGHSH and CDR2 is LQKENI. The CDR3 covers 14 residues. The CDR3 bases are TGTGCCAGCTCACCCGGCAGGGGTAATGAAAAACTGTTTTTT. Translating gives CASSPGRGNEKLFF.

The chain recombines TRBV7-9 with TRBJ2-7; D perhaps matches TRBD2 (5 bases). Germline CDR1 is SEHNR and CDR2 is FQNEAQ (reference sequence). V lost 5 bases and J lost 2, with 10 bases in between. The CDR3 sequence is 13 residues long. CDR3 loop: CASSPPGTYEQYF. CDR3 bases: TGTGCCAGCAGCCCACCGGGAACCTACGAGCAGTACTTC.

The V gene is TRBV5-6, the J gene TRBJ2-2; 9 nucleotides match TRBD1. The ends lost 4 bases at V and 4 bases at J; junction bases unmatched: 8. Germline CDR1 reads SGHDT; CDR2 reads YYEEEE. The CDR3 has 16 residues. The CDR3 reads CASSTGTGLSTGELFF. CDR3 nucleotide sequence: TGTGCCAGCAGCACCGGGACAGGGTTGAGCACCGGGGAGCTGTTTTTT.

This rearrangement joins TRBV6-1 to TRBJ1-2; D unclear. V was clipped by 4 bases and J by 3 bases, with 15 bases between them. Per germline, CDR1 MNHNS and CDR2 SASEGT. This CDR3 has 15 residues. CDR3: CASSVAGYDYYGYTF. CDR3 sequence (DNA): TGTGCCAGCAGTGTCGCGGGCTACGATTACTATGGCTACACCTTC.

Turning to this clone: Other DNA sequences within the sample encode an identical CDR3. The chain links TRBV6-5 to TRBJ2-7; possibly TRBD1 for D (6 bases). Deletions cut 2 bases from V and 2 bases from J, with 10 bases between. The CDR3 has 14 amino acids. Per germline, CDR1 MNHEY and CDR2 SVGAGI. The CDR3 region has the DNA TGTGCCAGCAGTTACAGGCAGGGGACCTACGAGCAGTACTTC. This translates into CASSYRQGTYEQYF.

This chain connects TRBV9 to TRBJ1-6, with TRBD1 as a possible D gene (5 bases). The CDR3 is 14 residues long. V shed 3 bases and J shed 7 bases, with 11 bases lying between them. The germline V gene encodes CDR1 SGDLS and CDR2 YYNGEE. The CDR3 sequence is CASSAQDGNSPLHF. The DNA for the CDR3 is TGTGCCAGCAGCGCACAGGACGGGAATTCACCCCTCCACTTT.

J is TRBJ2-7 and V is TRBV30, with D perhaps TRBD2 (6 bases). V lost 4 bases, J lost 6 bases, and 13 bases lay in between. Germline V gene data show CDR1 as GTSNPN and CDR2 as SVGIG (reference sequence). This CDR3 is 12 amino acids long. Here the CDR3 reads CAWTTGLLEQYF. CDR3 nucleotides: TGTGCCTGGACCACGGGACTCCTCGAGCAGTACTTC.

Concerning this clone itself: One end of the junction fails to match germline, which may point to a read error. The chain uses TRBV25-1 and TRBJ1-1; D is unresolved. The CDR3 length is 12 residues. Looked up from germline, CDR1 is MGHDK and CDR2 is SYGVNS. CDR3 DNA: TGTGCCAGCAGTGCGGGTTTCACTGAACCTTTCTTT. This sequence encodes CASSAGFTEPFF.

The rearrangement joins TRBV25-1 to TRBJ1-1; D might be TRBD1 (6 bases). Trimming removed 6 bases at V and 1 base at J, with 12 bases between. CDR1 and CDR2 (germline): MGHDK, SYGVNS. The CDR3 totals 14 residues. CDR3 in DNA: TGTGCCAGCAGCTTGACAGGTACGAACACTGAAGCTTTCTTT. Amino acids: CASSLTGTNTEAFF.

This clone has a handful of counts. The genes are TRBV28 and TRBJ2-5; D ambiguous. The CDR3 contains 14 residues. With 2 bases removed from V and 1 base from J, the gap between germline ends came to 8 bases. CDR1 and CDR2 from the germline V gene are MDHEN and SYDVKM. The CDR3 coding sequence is TGTGCCAGCAGTTTAATGGGCAGCCAAGAGACCCAGTACTTC. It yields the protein CASSLMGSQETQYF.

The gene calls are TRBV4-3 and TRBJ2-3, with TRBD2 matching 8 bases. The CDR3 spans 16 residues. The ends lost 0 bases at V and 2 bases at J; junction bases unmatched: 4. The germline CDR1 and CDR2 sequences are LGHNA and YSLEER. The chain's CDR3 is CASSQEGRGDTDTQYF. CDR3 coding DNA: TGCGCCAGCAGCCAAGAGGGGCGGGGGGACACAGATACGCAGTATTTT.

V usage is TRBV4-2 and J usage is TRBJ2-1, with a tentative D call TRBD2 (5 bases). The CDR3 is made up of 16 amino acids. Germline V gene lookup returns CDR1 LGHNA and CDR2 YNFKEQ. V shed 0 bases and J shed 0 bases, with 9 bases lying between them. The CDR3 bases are TGTGCCAGCAGCCAAGACTTGACTAACTCCTACAATGAGCAGTTCTTC. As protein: CASSQDLTNSYNEQFF.

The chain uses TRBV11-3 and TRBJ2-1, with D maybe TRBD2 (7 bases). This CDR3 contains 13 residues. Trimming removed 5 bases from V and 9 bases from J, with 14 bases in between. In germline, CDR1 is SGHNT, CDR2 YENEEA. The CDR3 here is CASSRRGGTEQFF. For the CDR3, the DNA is TGTGCCAGCAGCCGTAGGGGGGGCACTGAGCAGTTCTTC.

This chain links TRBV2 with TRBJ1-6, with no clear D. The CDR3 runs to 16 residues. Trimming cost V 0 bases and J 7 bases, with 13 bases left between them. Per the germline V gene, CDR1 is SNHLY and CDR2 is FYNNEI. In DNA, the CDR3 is TGTGCCAGCAGTGAAGCCCTCCGGGTCTTGAATTCACCCCTCCACTTT. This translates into CASSEALRVLNSPLHF.

DNA for the CDR3: TGTGCCAGCAGTGAATATAGGGGGCGTAGCATTCAGTACTTC. It translates to CASSEYRGRSIQYF. The chain uses TRBV25-1 and TRBJ2-4, with 7 bases aligning to TRBD1. Germline CDR1 MGHDK, CDR2 SYGVNS. V was pared by 0 bases and J by 9 bases, with 5 bases of the junction left unmatched. This CDR3 region has 14 residues. The complete variable domain, with remaining parts taken from reference TRBV25-1 and TRBJ2-4, reads EADIYQTPRYLVIGTGKKITLECSQTMGHDKMYWYQQDPGMELHLIHYSYGVNSTEKGDLSSESTVSRIRTEHFPLTLESARPSHTSQYLCASSEYRGRSIQYFGAGTRLSVL.

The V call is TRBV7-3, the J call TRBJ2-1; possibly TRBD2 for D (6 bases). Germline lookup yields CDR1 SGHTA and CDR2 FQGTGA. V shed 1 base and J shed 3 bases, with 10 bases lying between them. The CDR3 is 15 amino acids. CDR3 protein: CASSLSQGGYNEQFF. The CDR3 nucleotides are TGTGCCAGCAGCTTAAGTCAGGGAGGCTACAATGAGCAGTTCTTC.

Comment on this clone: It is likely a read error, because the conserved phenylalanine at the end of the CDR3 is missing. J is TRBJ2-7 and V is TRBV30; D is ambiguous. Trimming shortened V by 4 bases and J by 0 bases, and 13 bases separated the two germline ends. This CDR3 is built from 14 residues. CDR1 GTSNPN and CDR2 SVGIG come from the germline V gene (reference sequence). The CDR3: CAWKFAASSYEQYL. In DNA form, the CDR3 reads TGTGCCTGGAAATTCGCGGCCTCCTCCTACGAGCAGTACCTC.